This T cell receptor (beta chain) originates from a study of T-cell memory formation after mild COVID-19. Of note for this clonotype: The antigen remains undetermined.

General study points: Second-wave clones peaking on day 37 lacked confirmed SARS-CoV-2 specificity. Researchers found some responding clones in pre-infection memory, a sign that cross-reactive memory joined.

The ends were cut back, 2 bases at V and 2 bases at J, with 9 bases in the middle. The CDR3 covers 14 residues. CDR1 is MGHDK, CDR2 SYGVNS, per germline. TCRdb re-called the 5' RACE reads with MiXCR, one entry per CDR3 protein. The table includes about 500,000 distinct CDR3 sequences, roughly 21% detected once. This TCR came from an adult woman who had mild COVID-19 (a few samples of this study predate the infection). Cell type and time point are not known. The sample comprised PBMCs or a T cell subset sorted from them (not recorded which). The rearrangement links TRBV25-1 to TRBJ1-2; possibly TRBD1 for D (6 bases). The CDR3 is CASSEGQTNYGYTF. CDR3 in DNA: TGTGCCAGCAGTGAAGGACAGACAAACTATGGCTACACCTTC.